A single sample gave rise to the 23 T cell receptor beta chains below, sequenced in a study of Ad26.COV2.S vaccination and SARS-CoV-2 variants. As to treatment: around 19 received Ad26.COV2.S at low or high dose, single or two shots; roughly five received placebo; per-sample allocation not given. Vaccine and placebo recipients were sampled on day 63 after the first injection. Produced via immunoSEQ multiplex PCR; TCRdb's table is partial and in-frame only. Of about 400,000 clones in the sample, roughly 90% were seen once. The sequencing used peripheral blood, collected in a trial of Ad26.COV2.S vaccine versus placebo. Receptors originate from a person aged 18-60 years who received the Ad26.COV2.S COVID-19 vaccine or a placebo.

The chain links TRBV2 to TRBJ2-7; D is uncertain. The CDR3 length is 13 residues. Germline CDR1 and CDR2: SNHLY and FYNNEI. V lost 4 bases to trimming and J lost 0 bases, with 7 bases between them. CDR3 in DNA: TGTGCCAGCAGTGCCCAGAGCTCCTACGAGCAGTACTTC. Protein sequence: CASSAQSSYEQYF.

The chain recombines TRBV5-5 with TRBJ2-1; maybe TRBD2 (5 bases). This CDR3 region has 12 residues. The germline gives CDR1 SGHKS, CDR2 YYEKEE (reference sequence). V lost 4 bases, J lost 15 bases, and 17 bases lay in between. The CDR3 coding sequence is TGTGCCAGCAGCCCGGACTTTCTCCTTCTGTTCTTC. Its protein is CASSPDFLLLFF.

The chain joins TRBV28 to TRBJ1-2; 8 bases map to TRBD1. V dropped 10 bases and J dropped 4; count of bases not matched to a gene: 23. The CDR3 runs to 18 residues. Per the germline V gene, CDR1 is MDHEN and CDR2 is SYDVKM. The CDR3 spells CATHGAKQPGQESYGYTF. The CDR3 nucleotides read TGTGCCACGCATGGGGCCAAACAACCGGGACAGGAATCCTATGGCTACACCTTC.

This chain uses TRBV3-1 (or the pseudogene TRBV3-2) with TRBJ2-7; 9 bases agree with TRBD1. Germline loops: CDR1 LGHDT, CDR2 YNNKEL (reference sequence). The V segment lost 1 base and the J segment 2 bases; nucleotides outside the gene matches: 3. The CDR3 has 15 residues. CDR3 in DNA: TGTGCCAGCAGCCAAGCAGGGGACAGGGCCTACGAGCAGTACTTC. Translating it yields CASSQAGDRAYEQYF.

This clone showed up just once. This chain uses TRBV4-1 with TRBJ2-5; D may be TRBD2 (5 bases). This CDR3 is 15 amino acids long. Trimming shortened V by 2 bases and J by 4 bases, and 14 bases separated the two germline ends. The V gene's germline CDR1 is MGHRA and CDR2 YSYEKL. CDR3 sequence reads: CASSQSRVAGETQYF. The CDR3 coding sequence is TGCGCCAGCAGCCAATCGAGAGTGGCGGGAGAGACCCAGTACTTC.

CDR3 loop: CASRPQGLKAGELFF. The CDR3 DNA reads TGTGCCAGCAGGCCACAGGGGCTAAAGGCCGGGGAGCTGTTTTTT. This rearrangement joins TRBV27 to TRBJ2-2, with 7 bases aligning to TRBD1. The CDR3 contains 15 residues. V lost 6 bases and J lost 6; bases outside the gene matches: 10. The V gene's germline CDR1 is MNHEY and CDR2 SMNVEV (reference sequence).

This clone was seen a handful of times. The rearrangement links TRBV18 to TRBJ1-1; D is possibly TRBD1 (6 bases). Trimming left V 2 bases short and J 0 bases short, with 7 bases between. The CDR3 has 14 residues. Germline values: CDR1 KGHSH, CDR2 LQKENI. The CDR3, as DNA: TGTGCCAGCTCACCAGACAGGTTGAACACTGAAGCTTTCTTT. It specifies CASSPDRLNTEAFF.

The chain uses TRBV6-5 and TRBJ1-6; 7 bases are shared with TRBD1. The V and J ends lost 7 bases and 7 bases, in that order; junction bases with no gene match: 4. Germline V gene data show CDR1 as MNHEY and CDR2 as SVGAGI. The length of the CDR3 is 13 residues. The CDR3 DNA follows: TGTGCCAGCACCAGACAGGGAAATTCACCCCTCCACTTT. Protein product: CASTRQGNSPLHF.

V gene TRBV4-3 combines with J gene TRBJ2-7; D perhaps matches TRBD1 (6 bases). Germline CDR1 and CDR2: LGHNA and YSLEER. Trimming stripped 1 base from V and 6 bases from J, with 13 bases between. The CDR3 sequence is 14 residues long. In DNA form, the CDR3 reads TGCGCCAGCAGCCAAGCTCGCAGGGGTGGCGAGCAGTACTTC. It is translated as CASSQARRGGEQYF.

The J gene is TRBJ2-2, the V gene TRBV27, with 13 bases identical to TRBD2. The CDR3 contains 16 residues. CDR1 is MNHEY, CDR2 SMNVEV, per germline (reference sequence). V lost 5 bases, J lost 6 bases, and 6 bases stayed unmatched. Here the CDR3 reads CASSPRTSGRAGELFF. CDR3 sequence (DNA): TGTGCCAGCAGTCCCAGGACTAGCGGGAGAGCCGGGGAGCTGTTTTTT.

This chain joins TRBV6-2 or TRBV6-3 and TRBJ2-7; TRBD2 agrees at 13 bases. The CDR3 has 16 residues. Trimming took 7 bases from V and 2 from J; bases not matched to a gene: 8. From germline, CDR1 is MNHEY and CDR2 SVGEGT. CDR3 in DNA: TGTGCCAGCACCCCTGGGACTAGCGGGATGACCTACGAGCAGTACTTC. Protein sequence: CASTPGTSGMTYEQYF.

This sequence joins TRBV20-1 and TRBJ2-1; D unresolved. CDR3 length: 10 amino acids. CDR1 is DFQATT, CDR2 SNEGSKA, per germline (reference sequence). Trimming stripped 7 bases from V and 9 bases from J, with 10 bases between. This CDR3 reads CSVFTSEQFF. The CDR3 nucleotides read TGCAGTGTCTTTACCAGTGAGCAGTTCTTC.

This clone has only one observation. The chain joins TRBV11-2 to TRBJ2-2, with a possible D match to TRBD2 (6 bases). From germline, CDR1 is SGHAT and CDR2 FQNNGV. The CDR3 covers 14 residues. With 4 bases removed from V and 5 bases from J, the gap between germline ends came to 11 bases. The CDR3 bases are TGTGCCAGCAGCTCCCGTCGGGGGACCGGGGAGCTGTTTTTT. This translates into CASSSRRGTGELFF.

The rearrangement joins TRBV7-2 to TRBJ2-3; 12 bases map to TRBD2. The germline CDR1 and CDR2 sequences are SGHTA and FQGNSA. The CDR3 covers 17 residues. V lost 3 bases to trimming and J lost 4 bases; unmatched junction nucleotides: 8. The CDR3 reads CASSFLTTSGSADTQYF. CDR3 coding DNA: TGTGCCAGCAGCTTTCTCACGACTAGCGGGAGTGCAGATACGCAGTATTTT.

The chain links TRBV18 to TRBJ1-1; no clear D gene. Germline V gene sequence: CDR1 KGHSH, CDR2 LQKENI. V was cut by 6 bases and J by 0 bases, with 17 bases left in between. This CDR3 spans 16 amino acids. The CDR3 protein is CASSGRGLRLNTEAFF. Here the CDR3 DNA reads TGTGCCAGCTCCGGCCGAGGACTACGGCTGAACACTGAAGCTTTCTTT.

This chain's CDR3 is CASNRRGLAGGTRQSPQHNEQFF. CDR3 DNA: TGTGCCAGCAACCGGCGTGGACTAGCGGGAGGAACACGCCAAAGTCCACAGCACAATGAGCAGTTCTTC. This chain uses TRBV21-1 with TRBJ2-1; the table gives TRBD2 as D, unverified against the DNA. TRBV21-1 is a documented pseudogene. The CDR3 is made up of 23 amino acids.

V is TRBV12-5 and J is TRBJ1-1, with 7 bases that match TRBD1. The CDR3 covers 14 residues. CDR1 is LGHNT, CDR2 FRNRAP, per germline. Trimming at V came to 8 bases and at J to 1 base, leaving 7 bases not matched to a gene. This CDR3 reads CASRTGTANTEAFF. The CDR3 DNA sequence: TGTGCTAGTAGGACCGGGACAGCGAACACTGAAGCTTTCTTT.

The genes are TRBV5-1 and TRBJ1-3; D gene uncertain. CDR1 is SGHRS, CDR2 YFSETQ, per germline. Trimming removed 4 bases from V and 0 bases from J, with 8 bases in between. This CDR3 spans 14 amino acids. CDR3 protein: CASSISVSGNTIYF. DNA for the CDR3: TGCGCCAGCAGCATCTCCGTCTCTGGAAACACCATATATTTT.

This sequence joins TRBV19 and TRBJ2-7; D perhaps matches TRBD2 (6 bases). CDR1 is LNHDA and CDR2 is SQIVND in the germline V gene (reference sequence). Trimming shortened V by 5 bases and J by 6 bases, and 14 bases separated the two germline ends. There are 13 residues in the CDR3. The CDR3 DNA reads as TGTGCCAGTAGTCCGATTATGGGAGGCGAGCAGTACTTC. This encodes CASSPIMGGEQYF. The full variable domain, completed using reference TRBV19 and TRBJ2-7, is DGGITQSPKYLFRKEGQNVTLSCEQNLNHDAMYWYRQDPGQGLRLIYYSQIVNDFQKGDIAEGYSVSREKKESFPLTVTSAQKNPTAFYLCASSPIMGGEQYFGPGTRLTVT.

CDR3 protein: CAISESLAGVQEQYF. CDR3 nucleotide sequence: TGTGCCATCAGTGAGTCACTAGCGGGAGTGCAAGAGCAGTACTTC. This sequence joins TRBV10-3 and TRBJ2-7; TRBD2 matches 11 bases. V dropped 0 bases and J dropped 7; count of bases not matched to a gene: 5. The CDR3 contains 15 residues. Germline V lookup: CDR1 ENHRY, CDR2 SYGVKD.

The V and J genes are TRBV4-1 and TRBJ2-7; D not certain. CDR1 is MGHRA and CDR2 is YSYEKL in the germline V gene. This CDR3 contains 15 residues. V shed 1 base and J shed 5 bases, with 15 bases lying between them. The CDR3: CASSQVPTSLDEQYF. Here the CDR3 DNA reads TGCGCCAGCAGCCAAGTACCCACCTCCCTGGACGAGCAGTACTTC.

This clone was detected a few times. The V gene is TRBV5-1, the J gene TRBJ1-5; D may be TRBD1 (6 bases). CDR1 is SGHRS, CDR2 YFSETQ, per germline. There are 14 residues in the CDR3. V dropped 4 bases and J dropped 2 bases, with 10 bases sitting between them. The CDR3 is CASSPDSGNQPQHF. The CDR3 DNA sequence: TGCGCCAGCAGCCCGGACAGTGGCAATCAGCCCCAGCATTTT.

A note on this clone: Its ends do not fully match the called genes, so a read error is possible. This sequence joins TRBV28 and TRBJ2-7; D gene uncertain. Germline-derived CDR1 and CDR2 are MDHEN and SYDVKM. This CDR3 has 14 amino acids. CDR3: CASSLPLPGYEQHF. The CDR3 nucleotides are TGTGCCAGCAGTTTACCCCTGCCGGGTTACGAGCAGCACTTC. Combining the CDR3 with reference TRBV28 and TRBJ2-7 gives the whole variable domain DVKVTQSSRYLVKRTGEKVFLECVQDMDHENMFWYRQDPGLGLRLIYFSYDVKMKEKGDIPEGYSVSREKKERFSLILESASTNQTSMYLCASSLPLPGYEQHFGPGTRLTVT.